This T cell receptor (beta chain) comes out of a study of OX40 agonist ivuxolimab in advanced cancers. Some clones are missing from TCRdb's copy, which holds only in-frame ones; the method was immunoSEQ multiplex PCR. This sample carries some 59,000 clones, 84% of them seen once, and the ten largest clones take 2.4%. The CDR3 spans 14 residues. Germline lookup yields CDR1 SGHTA and CDR2 FQGNSA. V was trimmed by 5 bases and J by 4 bases, leaving 14 bases between them. The receptor was derived from an adult with an advanced solid tumor such as melanoma, head and neck, liver or kidney cancer. The chain has TRBV7-2 and TRBJ1-2, with a weak D call TRBD1 (6 bases). Source: CD4+ or CD8+ T cells sorted from blood, taken in a trial of the OX40 agonist ivuxolimab. The CDR3 is CASSGSGRGYGYTF. CDR3 nucleotide sequence: TGTGCCAGCAGCGGAAGCGGCAGGGGCTATGGCTACACCTTC.